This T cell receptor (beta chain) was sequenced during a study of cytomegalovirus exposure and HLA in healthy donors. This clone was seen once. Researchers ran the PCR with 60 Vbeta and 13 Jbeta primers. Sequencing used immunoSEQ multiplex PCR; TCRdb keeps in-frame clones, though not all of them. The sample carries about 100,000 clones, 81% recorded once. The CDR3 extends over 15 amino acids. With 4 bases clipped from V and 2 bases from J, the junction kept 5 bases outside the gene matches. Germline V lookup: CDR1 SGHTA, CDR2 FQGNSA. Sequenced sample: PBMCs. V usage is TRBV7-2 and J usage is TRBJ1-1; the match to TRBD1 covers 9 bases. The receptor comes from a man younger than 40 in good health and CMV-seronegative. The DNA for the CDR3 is TGTGCCAGCAGCTCCAGACAGGGGGTAAACACTGAAGCTTTCTTT. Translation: CASSSRQGVNTEAFF.